This TCR beta chain was obtained from a study of technical replicates of blood from several donors. Libraries were prepared by immunoSEQ multiplex PCR; TCRdb keeps only in-frame clonotypes and omits some of them. The sample holds 70,000 or so clones; around 93% are singletons and the top ten take around 0.42%. V lost 4 bases and J 1 base, leaving 10 bases between the germline ends. This CDR3 has 14 residues. The V gene's germline CDR1 is SGHKS and CDR2 YYEKEE (reference sequence). Material: T cells isolated from PBMCs. This sequence joins TRBV5-5 and TRBJ2-3; D is unresolved. The receptor's source is a human donor in good health. The CDR3 region is CASSETGGTDTQYF. In DNA, the CDR3 is TGTGCCAGCAGCGAAACTGGAGGCACAGATACGCAGTATTTT. Looking up the rest from reference TRBV5-5 and TRBJ2-3 gives the full variable domain: DAGVTQSPTHLIKTRGQQVTLRCSPISGHKSVSWYQQVLGQGPQFIFQYYEKEERGRGNFPDRFSARQFPNYSSELNVNALLLGDSALYLCASSETGGTDTQYFGPGTRLTVL.